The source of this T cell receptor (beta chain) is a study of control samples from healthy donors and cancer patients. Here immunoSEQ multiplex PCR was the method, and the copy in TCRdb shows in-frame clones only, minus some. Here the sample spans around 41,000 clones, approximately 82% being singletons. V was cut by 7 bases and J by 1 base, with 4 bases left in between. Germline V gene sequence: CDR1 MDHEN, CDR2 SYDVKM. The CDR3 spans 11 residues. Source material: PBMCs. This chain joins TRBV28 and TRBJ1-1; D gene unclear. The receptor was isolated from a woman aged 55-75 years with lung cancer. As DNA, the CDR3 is TGTGCCAGCACATCGAACACTGAAGCTTTCTTT. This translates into CASTSNTEAFF.